This entry lists 6 T cell receptor beta chains sequenced from one sample in a study of glioma-infiltrating T cells. The iRepertoire nested amplicon-rescue multiplex PCR amplified TCR alpha and beta CDR3s from RNA. TCRdb used MiXCR to reprocess the multiplex PCR reads, holding one entry per CDR3 protein. Counted here are about 190,000 distinct CDR3 sequences, 25% to 35% occurring once; the ten biggest clones make up 20%. The sequencing input was glioma tissue, nonneoplastic brain tissue, or PBMCs (not recorded which). The receptors here all came from a human donor with low-grade glioma or glioblastoma, undergoing nonglioma brain surgery, or in good health (not recorded which).

This clonotype was counted at least ten times. The V call is TRBV19, the J call TRBJ2-3, with D uncertain. This CDR3 comprises 13 residues. V was cut by 3 bases and J by 6 bases, with 10 bases left in between. From germline, CDR1 is LNHDA and CDR2 SQIVND (reference sequence). The CDR3 DNA is TGTGCCAGTAGTATGGAGTCTCCCGATACGCAGTATTTT. Translation: CASSMESPDTQYF. The complete variable domain, with remaining parts taken from reference TRBV19 and TRBJ2-3, reads DGGITQSPKYLFRKEGQNVTLSCEQNLNHDAMYWYRQDPGQGLRLIYYSQIVNDFQKGDIAEGYSVSREKKESFPLTVTSAQKNPTAFYLCASSMESPDTQYFGPGTRLTVL.

The table lists this clonotype with many counts. The chain employs TRBV4-1 and TRBJ2-3; 12 nucleotides line up with TRBD2. This CDR3 region has 18 residues. Per the germline V gene, CDR1 is MGHRA and CDR2 is YSYEKL. V was clipped by 3 bases and J by 5 bases; unmatched bases: 12. CDR3 protein: CASSQGQGLAGRGDTQYF. The CDR3 coding sequence is TGCGCCAGCAGCCAGGGACAAGGACTAGCGGGAAGAGGAGATACGCAGTATTTT.

The rearrangement joins TRBV19 to TRBJ2-7; TRBD2 might be the D (6 bases). CDR1 LNHDA and CDR2 SQIVND come from the germline V gene (reference sequence). Trimming shortened V by 5 bases and J by 8 bases, and 16 bases separated the two germline ends. The CDR3 loop spans 13 amino acids. The CDR3: CASSGGTVDQQYF. The DNA for the CDR3 is TGTGCCAGTAGTGGGGGGACCGTGGACCAGCAGTACTTC.

A word on this clonotype: Possible read error: a much larger clone is one base away. CDR3 sequence reads: CATSDSRAGPGNTIYF. The CDR3 DNA sequence: TGTGCCACCAGTGACTCTCGGGCAGGCCCAGGAAACACCATATATTTT. The chain links TRBV24-1 to TRBJ1-3; no definite D call. The germline V gene encodes CDR1 KGHDR and CDR2 SFDVKD. The CDR3 runs to 16 residues. V was cut by 4 bases and J by 4 bases, with 16 bases left in between.

The rearrangement joins TRBV5-5 to TRBJ1-2; D unresolved. The V end lost 0 bases, the J end lost 4 bases, and 10 bases lay between the germline ends. Germline lookup yields CDR1 SGHKS and CDR2 YYEKEE (reference sequence). The CDR3 consists of 14 residues. The CDR3 DNA follows: TGTGCCAGCAGCTTGGCGCGGGAGAGCTATGGCTACACCTTC. Protein product: CASSLARESYGYTF. Based on the CDR3 plus reference TRBV5-5 and TRBJ1-2, the full variable domain is DAGVTQSPTHLIKTRGQQVTLRCSPISGHKSVSWYQQVLGQGPQFIFQYYEKEERGRGNFPDRFSARQFPNYSSELNVNALLLGDSALYLCASSLARESYGYTFGSGTRLTVV.

This clonotype was counted many times. V usage is TRBV7-6 and J usage is TRBJ2-3; D is ambiguous. The ends were cut back, 5 bases at V and 2 bases at J, with 8 bases in the middle. The CDR3 spans 13 residues. CDR1 and CDR2 from the germline V gene are SGHVS and FNYEAQ. The CDR3 DNA reads as TGTGCCAGCAGCCAAACTAACACAGATACGCAGTATTTT. Translating gives CASSQTNTDTQYF.